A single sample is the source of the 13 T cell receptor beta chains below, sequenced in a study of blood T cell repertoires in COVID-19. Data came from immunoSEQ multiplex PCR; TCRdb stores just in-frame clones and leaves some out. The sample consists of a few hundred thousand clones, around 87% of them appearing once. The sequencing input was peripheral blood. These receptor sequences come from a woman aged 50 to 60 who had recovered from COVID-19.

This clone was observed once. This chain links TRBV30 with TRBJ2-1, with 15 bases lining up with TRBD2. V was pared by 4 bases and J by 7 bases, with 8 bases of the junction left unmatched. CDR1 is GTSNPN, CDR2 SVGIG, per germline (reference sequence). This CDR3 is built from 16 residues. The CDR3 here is CAWNPGTSGRLNEQFF. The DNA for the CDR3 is TGTGCCTGGAATCCCGGGACTAGCGGGAGGTTAAATGAGCAGTTCTTC. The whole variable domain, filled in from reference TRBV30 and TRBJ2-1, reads SQTIHQWPATLVQPVGSPLSLECTVEGTSNPNLYWYRQAAGRGLQLLFYSVGIGQISSEVPQNLSASRPQDRQFILSSKKLLLSDSGFYLCAWNPGTSGRLNEQFFGPGTRLTVL.

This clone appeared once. The CDR3 nucleotides are TGTGCCTGGAGCACAGGGGCGGGGAGAGCTGAAGCTTTCTTT. Residues: CAWSTGAGRAEAFF. This chain uses TRBV30 with TRBJ1-1, with TRBD1 matching over 7 bases. V gave up 3 bases and J gave up 6 bases; unmatched junction bases: 10. Per the germline V gene, CDR1 is GTSNPN and CDR2 is SVGIG (reference sequence). This CDR3 spans 14 amino acids.

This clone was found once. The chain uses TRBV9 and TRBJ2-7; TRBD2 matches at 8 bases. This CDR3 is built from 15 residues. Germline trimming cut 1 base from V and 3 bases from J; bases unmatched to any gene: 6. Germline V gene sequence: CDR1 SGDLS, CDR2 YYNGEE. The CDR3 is CASSVREGGGYEQYF. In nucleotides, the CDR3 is TGTGCCAGCAGCGTACGGGAGGGGGGAGGCTACGAGCAGTACTTC.

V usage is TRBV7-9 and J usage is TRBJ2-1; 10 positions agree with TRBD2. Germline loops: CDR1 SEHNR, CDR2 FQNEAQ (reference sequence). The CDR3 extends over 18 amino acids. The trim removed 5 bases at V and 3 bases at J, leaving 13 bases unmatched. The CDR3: CASSAYVIAGGRYNEQFF. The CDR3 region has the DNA TGTGCCAGCAGCGCCTACGTCATAGCGGGAGGCCGCTACAATGAGCAGTTCTTC.

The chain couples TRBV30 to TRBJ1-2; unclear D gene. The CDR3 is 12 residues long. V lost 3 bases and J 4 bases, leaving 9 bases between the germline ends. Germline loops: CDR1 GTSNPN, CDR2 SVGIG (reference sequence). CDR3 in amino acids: CAWSDLGYGYTF. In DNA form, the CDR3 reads TGTGCCTGGAGCGATCTCGGCTATGGCTACACCTTC.

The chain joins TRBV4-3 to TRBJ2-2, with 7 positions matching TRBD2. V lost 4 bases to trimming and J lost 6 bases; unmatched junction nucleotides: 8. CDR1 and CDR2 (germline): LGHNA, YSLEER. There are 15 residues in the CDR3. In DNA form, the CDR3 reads TGCGCCAGCAGCCGTTCGGGGGGACCCTCCGGGGAGCTGTTTTTT. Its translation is CASSRSGGPSGELFF.

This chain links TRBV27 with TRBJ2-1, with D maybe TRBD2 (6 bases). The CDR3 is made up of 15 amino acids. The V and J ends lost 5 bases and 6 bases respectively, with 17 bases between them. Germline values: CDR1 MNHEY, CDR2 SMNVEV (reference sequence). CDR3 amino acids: CASSPRVWRGNEQFF. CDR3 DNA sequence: TGTGCCAGCAGTCCAAGGGTTTGGCGGGGCAATGAGCAGTTCTTC.

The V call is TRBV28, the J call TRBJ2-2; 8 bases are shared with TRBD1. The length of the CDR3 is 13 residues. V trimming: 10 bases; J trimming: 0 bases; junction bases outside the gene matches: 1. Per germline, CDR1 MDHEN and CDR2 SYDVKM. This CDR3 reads CAIQGANTGELFF. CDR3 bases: TGTGCCATACAGGGGGCGAACACCGGGGAGCTGTTTTTT.

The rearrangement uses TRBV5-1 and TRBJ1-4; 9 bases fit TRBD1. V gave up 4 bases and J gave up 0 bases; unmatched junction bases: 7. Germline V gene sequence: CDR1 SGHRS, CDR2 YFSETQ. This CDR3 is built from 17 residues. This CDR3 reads CASSPGQGLTTNEKLFF. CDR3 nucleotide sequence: TGCGCCAGCAGCCCGGGACAGGGACTCACAACTAATGAAAAACTGTTTTTT.

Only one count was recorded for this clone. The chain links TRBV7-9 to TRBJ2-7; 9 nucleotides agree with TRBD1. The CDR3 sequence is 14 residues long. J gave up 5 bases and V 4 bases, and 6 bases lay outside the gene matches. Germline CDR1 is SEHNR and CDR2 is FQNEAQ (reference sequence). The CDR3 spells CASSSGTGPHEQYF. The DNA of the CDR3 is TGTGCCAGCAGCTCCGGGACAGGGCCTCACGAGCAGTACTTC.

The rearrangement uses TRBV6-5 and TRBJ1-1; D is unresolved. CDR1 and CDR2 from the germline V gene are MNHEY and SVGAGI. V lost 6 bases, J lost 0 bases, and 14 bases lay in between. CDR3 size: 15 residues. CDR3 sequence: CASSRRIDLNTEAFF. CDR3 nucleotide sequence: TGTGCCAGCAGCCGGAGGATAGACTTGAACACTGAAGCTTTCTTT.

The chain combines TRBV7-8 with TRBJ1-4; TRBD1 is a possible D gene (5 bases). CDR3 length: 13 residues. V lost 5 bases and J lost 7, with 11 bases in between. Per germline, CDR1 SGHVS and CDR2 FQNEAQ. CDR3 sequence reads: CASSPRQPEKLFF. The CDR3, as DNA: TGTGCCAGCAGCCCAAGACAGCCTGAAAAACTGTTTTTT. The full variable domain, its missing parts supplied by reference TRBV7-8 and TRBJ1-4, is GAGVSQSPRYKVAKRGQDVALRCDPISGHVSLFWYQQALGQGPEFLTYFQNEAQLDKSGLPSDRFFAERPEGSVSTLKIQRTQQEDSAVYLCASSPRQPEKLFFGSGTQLSVL.

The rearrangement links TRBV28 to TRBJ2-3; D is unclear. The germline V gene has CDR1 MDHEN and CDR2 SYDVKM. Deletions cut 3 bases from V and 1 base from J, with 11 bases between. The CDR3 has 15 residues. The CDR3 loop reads CASSLQASGTDTQYF. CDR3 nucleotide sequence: TGTGCCAGCAGTTTGCAGGCATCGGGCACAGATACGCAGTATTTT.